Shown below are 18 T cell receptor beta chains from a single sample sequenced in a study of blood T cell repertoires in COVID-19. TCRdb's table, derived via immunoSEQ multiplex PCR, lists solely in-frame clones and lacks some. The sample has some 150,000 clones; 86% are singletons. Sample: peripheral blood. All receptors derive from a woman of 80 years or more in a cohort sampled during active or convalescent COVID-19.

The chain is built from TRBV5-1 and TRBJ2-5; tentatively, D is TRBD2 (6 bases). Germline-derived CDR1 and CDR2 are SGHRS and YFSETQ. The CDR3 length is 13 residues. V shed 3 bases and J shed 5 bases, with 11 bases lying between them. The CDR3 sequence: CASSWAGTETQYF. The CDR3 DNA sequence: TGCGCCAGCAGCTGGGCGGGGACCGAGACCCAGTACTTC.

The rearrangement links TRBV29-1 to TRBJ1-2; D unclear. The CDR3 covers 14 residues. Trimming stripped 6 bases from V and 8 bases from J, with 22 bases between. Germline CDR1 SQVTM, CDR2 ANQGSEA. The CDR3: CSVGYLGAKEGYTF. CDR3 sequence (DNA): TGCAGCGTGGGCTATCTGGGAGCTAAGGAAGGCTACACCTTC.

This clone was counted between two and nine times. V usage is TRBV2 and J usage is TRBJ2-2; D is undetermined. This CDR3 spans 15 amino acids. Trimming shortened V by 4 bases and J by 0 bases, and 9 bases separated the two germline ends. The V gene's germline CDR1 is SNHLY and CDR2 FYNNEI. The CDR3 protein is CASSVISTNTGELFF. As DNA, the CDR3 is TGTGCCAGCAGTGTAATCTCTACGAACACCGGGGAGCTGTTTTTT.

This chain links TRBV29-1 with TRBJ1-4, with TRBD1 as a possible D gene (5 bases). V lost 8 bases, J lost 3 bases, and 10 bases lay in between. The CDR3 contains 12 residues. Germline values: CDR1 SQVTM, CDR2 ANQGSEA. CDR3 protein: CSISGANEKLFF. The CDR3 DNA sequence: TGCAGCATTTCGGGGGCTAATGAAAAACTGTTTTTT.

This clone has just one count. The chain combines TRBV5-1 with TRBJ1-2; 9 nucleotides match TRBD1. V lost 4 bases, J lost 8 bases, and 9 bases stayed unmatched. Germline CDR1 reads SGHRS; CDR2 reads YFSETQ. CDR3 length: 14 amino acids. Written as DNA, the CDR3 is TGCGCCAGCAGCGGACAGGGGCCTCTTTTGGGCTACACCTTC. This gives the protein CASSGQGPLLGYTF.

The chain uses TRBV7-9 and TRBJ2-7, with 8 bases aligning to TRBD1. Germline V gives CDR1 SEHNR, CDR2 FQNEAQ (reference sequence). This CDR3 contains 16 residues. V was pared by 0 bases and J by 3 bases, with 7 bases of the junction left unmatched. The CDR3 protein is CASSLADRTGNYEQYF. In DNA form, the CDR3 reads TGTGCCAGCAGCTTAGCCGACAGGACAGGGAACTACGAGCAGTACTTC. Using reference TRBV7-9 and TRBJ2-7 for the parts outside the CDR3, the full variable domain is DTGVSQNPRHKITKRGQNVTFRCDPISEHNRLYWYRQTLGQGPEFLTYFQNEAQLEKSRLLSDRFSAERPKGSFSTLEIQRTEQGDSAMYLCASSLADRTGNYEQYFGPGTRLTVT.

V gene TRBV14 combines with J gene TRBJ2-1, with 8 bases identical to TRBD1. CDR1 SGHDN and CDR2 FVKESK come from the germline V gene. J gave up 2 bases and V 4 bases, and 7 bases lay outside the gene matches. There are 16 residues in the CDR3. Here the CDR3 DNA reads TGTGCCAGCAGCCTCAACAGGGGGGTAACCTACAATGAGCAGTTCTTC. Encoded protein: CASSLNRGVTYNEQFF. The full variable domain, with the rest looked up from reference TRBV14 and TRBJ2-1, is EAGVTQFPSHSVIEKGQTVTLRCDPISGHDNLYWYRRVMGKEIKFLLHFVKESKQDESGMPNNRFLAERTGGTYSTLKVQPAELEDSGVYFCASSLNRGVTYNEQFFGPGTRLTVL.

J is TRBJ1-1 and V is TRBV7-2, with D tentatively TRBD1 (6 bases). The V end lost 5 bases, the J end lost 4 bases, and 14 bases lay between the germline ends. CDR1 and CDR2 from the germline V gene are SGHTA and FQGNSA. CDR3 size: 14 residues. The CDR3 coding sequence is TGTGCCAGCAGCCGCCCAGGGGCTGTCACTGAAGCTTTCTTT. This gives the protein CASSRPGAVTEAFF.

This clone appeared a single time. The chain joins TRBV7-9 to TRBJ1-1, with no clear D. The CDR3 covers 14 residues. In germline, CDR1 is SEHNR, CDR2 FQNEAQ (reference sequence). Trimming left V 7 bases short and J 3 bases short, with 15 bases between. The CDR3 reads CASTLLASDTEAFF. The CDR3 coding sequence is TGTGCCAGCACGCTGCTTGCATCGGACACTGAAGCTTTCTTT.

In the case of this clone: The same CDR3 also results from other DNA sequences found in this sample. The chain employs TRBV18 and TRBJ1-5, with TRBD1 matching 9 bases. V lost 4 bases and J lost 0; bases outside the gene matches: 1. The germline V gene has CDR1 KGHSH and CDR2 LQKENI. The CDR3 has 15 amino acids. CDR3: CASSLQGASNQPQHF. DNA of the CDR3: TGTGCCAGCTCACTACAGGGGGCTAGCAATCAGCCCCAGCATTTT. The full variable domain, rest sourced from reference TRBV18 and TRBJ1-5, is NAGVMQNPRHLVRRRGQEARLRCSPMKGHSHVYWYRQLPEEGLKFMVYLQKENIIDESGMPKERFSAEFPKEGPSILRIQQVVRGDSAAYFCASSLQGASNQPQHFGDGTRLSIL.

This sequence joins TRBV10-3 and TRBJ1-1; TRBD1 is a possible D gene (6 bases). Germline CDR1 ENHRY, CDR2 SYGVKD. CDR3 length equals 13 residues. Trimming took 2 bases from V and 8 from J, leaving 12 bases between them. The CDR3 DNA sequence: TGTGCCATCAGTGAGCGGGGGGCGGAAGAAGCTTTCTTT. It yields the protein CAISERGAEEAFF.

With respect to this clone: This same CDR3 is encoded by further DNA sequences in the sample. This chain joins TRBV18 and TRBJ2-5; a weak D match, TRBD1 (6 bases). The germline gives CDR1 KGHSH, CDR2 LQKENI. V was clipped by 0 bases and J by 4 bases, with 9 bases between them. This CDR3 has 14 amino acids. CDR3 residues: CASSPPQGRETQYF. The CDR3 DNA is TGTGCCAGCTCACCACCGCAGGGGCGAGAGACCCAGTACTTC. Full variable domain (remainder filled in from reference TRBV18 and TRBJ2-5): NAGVMQNPRHLVRRRGQEARLRCSPMKGHSHVYWYRQLPEEGLKFMVYLQKENIIDESGMPKERFSAEFPKEGPSILRIQQVVRGDSAAYFCASSPPQGRETQYFGPGTRLLVL.

This chain links TRBV15 with TRBJ2-5; a weak D match, TRBD1 (6 bases). Germline CDR1 and CDR2: LNHNV and YYDKDF (reference sequence). The CDR3 is 15 amino acids. V was shortened by 1 base and J by 7 bases, with 16 bases between the two germline ends. The CDR3 DNA is TGTGCCACCAGCAGAGTGGCCAAGACAGGAGGGACCCAGTACTTC. It codes for CATSRVAKTGGTQYF.

The J gene is TRBJ1-1, the V gene TRBV12-3 or TRBV12-4; unclear D gene. The CDR3 is 13 residues long. V was shortened by 2 bases and J by 1 base, with 5 bases between the two germline ends. This CDR3 reads CASSLSQNTEAFF. CDR3 sequence (DNA): TGTGCCAGCAGTTTATCCCAGAACACTGAAGCTTTCTTT.

The chain uses TRBV28 and TRBJ2-3; 7 bases map to TRBD2. In germline, CDR1 is MDHEN, CDR2 SYDVKM. The trim removed 4 bases at V and 8 bases at J, leaving 15 bases unmatched. CDR3 size: 16 residues. In DNA, the CDR3 is TGTGCCAGCAGTTCATCGGGACTACTCGGCATTGGTACGCAGTATTTT. Protein: CASSSSGLLGIGTQYF.

The chain couples TRBV3-1 (or the pseudogene TRBV3-2) to TRBJ2-5, with 7 bases fitting TRBD1. CDR3 length equals 16 residues. The V gene end was trimmed by 0 bases and the J gene end by 3 bases; junction bases not matched to a gene: 7. The germline V gene encodes CDR1 LGHDT and CDR2 YNNKEL (reference sequence). CDR3 DNA sequence: TGTGCCAGCAGCCAAGAGACAGGGCCTCGGGAAGAGACCCAGTACTTC. It specifies CASSQETGPREETQYF.

The rearrangement uses TRBV27 and TRBJ2-5; tentatively, D is TRBD1 (6 bases). Germline V gene sequence: CDR1 MNHEY, CDR2 SMNVEV (reference sequence). This CDR3 is built from 14 residues. The ends were cut back, 5 bases at V and 4 bases at J, with 14 bases in the middle. The CDR3 coding sequence is TGTGCCAGCAGTAGTATAAAGGGGGTAGAGACCCAGTACTTC. This translates into CASSSIKGVETQYF.

CDR3 DNA sequence: TGCGCCAGCAGCTTAGCGCTAGGAGCAGATACGCAGTATTTT. Residues: CASSLALGADTQYF. This rearrangement joins TRBV5-1 to TRBJ2-3; the D is unclear. Trimming pared 2 bases from V and 4 bases from J, leaving 11 bases between. The CDR3 spans 14 residues. CDR1 and CDR2 (germline): SGHRS, YFSETQ.